These 32 T cell receptor beta chains came from one sample sequenced in a study of cytomegalovirus exposure and HLA in healthy donors. PCR involved 60 Vbeta and 13 Jbeta primers. Using immunoSEQ multiplex PCR, the repertoire was profiled, and TCRdb retains in-frame clones only, with some absent. Of over 250,000 clones in the sample, 70% to 90% were seen once. Sequencing used PBMCs. These TCRs come from a man aged 40-49 years in good health and CMV-seropositive.

This clone was found a few times. The V gene is TRBV5-1, the J gene TRBJ2-1, with 14 bases identical to TRBD2. CDR1 and CDR2 (germline): SGHRS, YFSETQ. V shed 4 bases, J shed 3 bases, and the junction held 6 bases outside the gene matches. The CDR3 length is 17 residues. CDR3 DNA sequence: TGCGCCAGCAGCCCAGGGACTAGCGGGAGTGGCTACAATGAGCAGTTCTTC. Residues: CASSPGTSGSGYNEQFF. Full variable domain (missing parts from reference TRBV5-1 and TRBJ2-1): KAGVTQTPRYLIKTRGQQVTLSCSPISGHRSVSWYQQTPGQGLQFLFEYFSETQRNKGNFPGRFSGRQFSNSRSEMNVSTLELGDSALYLCASSPGTSGSGYNEQFFGPGTRLTVL.

The chain combines TRBV10-1 with TRBJ2-1; 10 bases are shared with TRBD2. Per the germline V gene, CDR1 is WNHNN and CDR2 is SYGVQD (reference sequence). The CDR3 has 15 amino acids. Germline trimming cut 6 bases from V and 9 bases from J; bases unmatched to any gene: 11. CDR3 sequence (DNA): TGCGCCAGCAGCTTAAGCGGGAGGGCCGGGGGTGAGCAGTTCTTC. Translation: CASSLSGRAGGEQFF.

This chain joins TRBV10-3 and TRBJ2-1; 15 bases are a match to TRBD2. The CDR3 loop spans 15 amino acids. Germline trimming cut 9 bases from V and 2 bases from J; bases unmatched to any gene: 2. Germline V lookup: CDR1 ENHRY, CDR2 SYGVKD. DNA of the CDR3: TGTGCCATAGGGACTAGCGGGGGGCCCTACAATGAGCAGTTCTTC. This translates into CAIGTSGGPYNEQFF.

This sequence joins TRBV6-5 and TRBJ2-1, with no clear D. The germline CDR1 and CDR2 sequences are MNHEY and SVGAGI. This CDR3 is built from 14 residues. Trimming removed 6 bases at V and 0 bases at J, with 9 bases between. The CDR3 DNA is TGTGCCAGCAGCCCCGTAATCTCCTACAATGAGCAGTTCTTC. It yields the protein CASSPVISYNEQFF.

V usage is TRBV2 and J usage is TRBJ2-4; 9 bases align to TRBD1. The junction had 12 bases not matched to a gene; V was cut back by 5 bases and J by 1 base. CDR3 length equals 18 residues. Germline CDR1 reads SNHLY; CDR2 reads FYNNEI. The chain's CDR3 is CASSPDRGTRMAKNIQYF. The CDR3 bases are TGTGCCAGCAGTCCCGACAGGGGGACAAGAATGGCCAAAAACATTCAGTACTTC. The variable domain in full, with the rest retrieved from reference TRBV2 and TRBJ2-4, is EPEVTQTPSHQVTQMGQEVILRCVPISNHLYFYWYRQILGQKVEFLVSFYNNEISEKSEIFDDQFSVERPDGSNFTLKIRSTKLEDSAMYFCASSPDRGTRMAKNIQYFGAGTRLSVL.

The rearrangement joins TRBV28 to TRBJ1-2, with 7 nucleotides matching TRBD1. Trimming took 4 bases from V and 4 from J; bases not matched to a gene: 9. CDR3 length: 15 amino acids. Germline lookup yields CDR1 MDHEN and CDR2 SYDVKM. In nucleotides, the CDR3 is TGTGCCAGCAGTTCGCGCCGGGACAGACCCTATGGCTACACCTTC. Its translation: CASSSRRDRPYGYTF.

The chain combines TRBV6-4 with TRBJ2-4; D perhaps matches TRBD1 (5 bases). From germline, CDR1 is MRHNA and CDR2 SNTAGT. Trimming removed 7 bases from V and 4 bases from J, with 23 bases in between. The length of the CDR3 is 17 residues. In DNA, the CDR3 is TGTGCCAGCATTCGGGTTGTGGGGCTGGGGCTAAAAAACATTCAGTACTTC. Protein sequence: CASIRVVGLGLKNIQYF.

The chain joins TRBV15 to TRBJ2-2; 10 bases align to TRBD1. The CDR3 runs 15 residues. V shed 3 bases, J shed 5 bases, and the junction held 3 bases outside the gene matches. From germline, CDR1 is LNHNV and CDR2 YYDKDF (reference sequence). The CDR3 DNA reads TGTGCCACCAGCAGCGACAGGGGGCTTACCGGGGAGCTGTTTTTT. It yields the protein CATSSDRGLTGELFF.

The V gene is TRBV6-1, the J gene TRBJ1-3, with D unclear. In germline, CDR1 is MNHNS, CDR2 SASEGT. The V end was cut by 1 base, the J end by 2 bases, with 9 bases between. The CDR3 spans 15 residues. Written as DNA, the CDR3 is TGTGCCAGCAGTGAAGTGACGGAGACTGGAAACACCATATATTTT. It yields the protein CASSEVTETGNTIYF.

The V call is TRBV7-3, the J call TRBJ2-1, with 10 bases that match TRBD2. With 3 bases clipped from V and 7 bases from J, the junction kept 6 bases outside the gene matches. CDR3 size: 15 residues. Germline loops: CDR1 SGHTA, CDR2 FQGTGA. Written as DNA, the CDR3 is TGTGCCAGCAGCTTGGGCGCTAGCGGGAGTAATGAGCAGTTCTTC. Translation: CASSLGASGSNEQFF.

As regards this clone: A read error may produce the germline difference seen at one junction end. The chain uses TRBV7-9 and TRBJ1-4; D not resolved. This CDR3 has 14 residues. In germline, CDR1 is SEHNR, CDR2 FQNEAQ (reference sequence). The CDR3 is CSSSQQLLNEKLFF. The CDR3 nucleotides are TGTTCCAGCAGCCAACAGCTTTTAAATGAAAAACTGTTTTTT.

The chain joins TRBV18 to TRBJ2-7; TRBD2 aligns across 10 bases. CDR3 length: 17 amino acids. V lost 6 bases, J lost 2 bases, and 13 bases stayed unmatched. The germline V gene has CDR1 KGHSH and CDR2 LQKENI. This CDR3 reads CASSPGVAGGSTYEQYF. CDR3 sequence (DNA): TGTGCCAGCTCTCCTGGGGTAGCGGGAGGAAGTACCTACGAGCAGTACTTC.

The chain combines TRBV19 with TRBJ2-7; 7 bases fit TRBD2. The CDR3 is 15 residues long. V trimming: 4 bases; J trimming: 2 bases; junction bases outside the gene matches: 8. In germline, CDR1 is LNHDA, CDR2 SQIVND (reference sequence). The DNA of the CDR3 is TGTGCCAGTAGTAATGTACTAGCGTTTCCCTACGAGCAGTACTTC. The encoded protein is CASSNVLAFPYEQYF.

J is TRBJ2-1 and V is TRBV29-1; possible D gene TRBD2, 5 bases. The CDR3 extends over 11 amino acids. The germline V gene has CDR1 SQVTM and CDR2 ANQGSEA. Trimming stripped 6 bases from V and 6 bases from J, with 9 bases between. The CDR3 is CSVDGGNEQFF. The CDR3 nucleotides are TGCAGCGTCGACGGAGGCAATGAGCAGTTCTTC.

V and J are TRBV4-2 and TRBJ2-5; a possible D gene is TRBD2 (6 bases). Germline assignment: CDR1 LGHNA and CDR2 YNFKEQ. There are 16 residues in the CDR3. V shed 0 bases and J shed 5 bases, with 16 bases lying between them. CDR3 region: CASSQDPWGVVETQYF. The CDR3 DNA is TGTGCCAGCAGCCAAGATCCGTGGGGGGTTGTCGAGACCCAGTACTTC.

The gene calls are TRBV2 and TRBJ2-5; D is possibly TRBD1 (5 bases). The J call is doubtful: the DNA matches TRBJ2-7 better. The CDR3 loop spans 15 amino acids. The germline gives CDR1 SNHLY, CDR2 FYNNEI. In nucleotides, the CDR3 is TGTGCCAGCAGTGACGGTCGCCAGGGAATCTACGAGCAGTACTTC. This sequence encodes CASSDGRQGIYEQYF.

The table lists this clone with a few counts. The chain joins TRBV4-1 to TRBJ2-7; 9 bases match TRBD1. Germline V gene sequence: CDR1 MGHRA, CDR2 YSYEKL. Germline trimming cut 5 bases from V and 7 bases from J; bases unmatched to any gene: 15. CDR3 length: 16 residues. This CDR3 reads CASSEGQGEISREQYF. DNA for the CDR3: TGCGCCAGCAGCGAGGGACAGGGAGAAATTTCGCGGGAGCAGTACTTC.

The chain is built from TRBV5-1 and TRBJ2-7; D might be TRBD1 (6 bases). The length of the CDR3 is 14 residues. Trimming took off 0 bases at V and 2 bases at J, with 9 bases between the two ends. The germline CDR1 and CDR2 sequences are SGHRS and YFSETQ. CDR3 region: CASSLGGRTYEQYF. In nucleotides, the CDR3 is TGCGCCAGCAGCTTGGGGGGGCGGACCTACGAGCAGTACTTC. The full variable domain, with the rest looked up from reference TRBV5-1 and TRBJ2-7, is KAGVTQTPRYLIKTRGQQVTLSCSPISGHRSVSWYQQTPGQGLQFLFEYFSETQRNKGNFPGRFSGRQFSNSRSEMNVSTLELGDSALYLCASSLGGRTYEQYFGPGTRLTVT.

The chain's CDR3 is CASSLDRVSRYEQYF. In nucleotides, the CDR3 is TGTGCCAGCAGTTTGGACAGGGTGTCGCGCTACGAGCAGTACTTC. This chain connects TRBV27 to TRBJ2-7; 8 bases agree with TRBD1. This CDR3 is built from 15 residues. V dropped 3 bases and J dropped 3; count of bases not matched to a gene: 7. Germline V gene sequence: CDR1 MNHEY, CDR2 SMNVEV (reference sequence).

The chain uses TRBV9 and TRBJ2-4; D not resolved. Trimming left V 0 bases short and J 6 bases short, with 10 bases between. CDR1 and CDR2 from the germline V gene are SGDLS and YYNGEE. The CDR3 has 14 amino acids. The CDR3 coding sequence is TGTGCCAGCAGCGTAGGAGTTTCCGGAAACATTCAGTACTTC. It is translated as CASSVGVSGNIQYF.

V gene TRBV5-1 combines with J gene TRBJ2-2; 9 nucleotides line up with TRBD1. The germline CDR1 and CDR2 sequences are SGHRS and YFSETQ. J was trimmed by 4 bases and V by 0 bases; bases with no gene match: 4. This CDR3 has 16 amino acids. This CDR3 is CASSLGTGVSTGELFF. The CDR3 nucleotides are TGCGCCAGCAGCTTGGGGACAGGGGTGAGCACCGGGGAGCTGTTTTTT.

This clone was detected once. The chain is built from TRBV30 and TRBJ2-3, with D possibly matching TRBD2 (5 bases). The CDR3 covers 17 residues. Germline V lookup: CDR1 GTSNPN, CDR2 SVGIG (reference sequence). V lost 3 bases, J lost 2 bases, and 21 bases lay in between. CDR3 amino acids: CAWSPPRAGHLTDTQYF. The DNA for the CDR3 is TGTGCCTGGAGCCCCCCGCGGGCAGGCCATCTCACAGATACGCAGTATTTT.

V gene TRBV5-1 combines with J gene TRBJ2-5; perhaps TRBD1 as D (6 bases). Per germline, CDR1 SGHRS and CDR2 YFSETQ. The CDR3 loop spans 16 amino acids. The germline V and J ends were trimmed by 7 bases and 3 bases, with 22 bases remaining between them. CDR3 protein: CASGEMDSTSEETQYF. The CDR3 DNA reads as TGCGCCAGCGGCGAGATGGACAGCACAAGCGAAGAGACCCAGTACTTC.

The chain couples TRBV7-9 to TRBJ1-1; 9 bases line up with TRBD1. CDR1 is SEHNR and CDR2 is FQNEAQ in the germline V gene (reference sequence). V trimming: 0 bases; J trimming: 5 bases; junction bases outside the gene matches: 7. This CDR3 contains 16 residues. CDR3 DNA sequence: TGTGCCAGCAGCTTAGCTCCACAGGGGGCAAGGACTGAAGCTTTCTTT. Protein: CASSLAPQGARTEAFF.

This chain links TRBV9 with TRBJ1-2; D gene unclear. The CDR3 runs to 15 residues. V lost 0 bases to trimming and J lost 8 bases, with 17 bases between them. Germline CDR1 reads SGDLS; CDR2 reads YYNGEE. The chain's CDR3 is CASSVEAGRAEGYTF. The CDR3 nucleotides are TGTGCCAGCAGCGTAGAGGCGGGGAGGGCGGAGGGCTACACCTTC.

This clone was seen a handful of times. The chain links TRBV6-5 to TRBJ2-2, with 9 positions matching TRBD1. The J segment lost 3 bases and the V segment lost 5 bases, leaving 1 base of the junction unmatched. The CDR3 has 14 amino acids. Germline lookup yields CDR1 MNHEY and CDR2 SVGAGI. The CDR3 bases are TGTGCCAGCAGTAGGACAGGGGACACCGGGGAGCTGTTTTTT. Translating gives CASSRTGDTGELFF.

This chain uses TRBV19 with TRBJ2-1, with 13 positions matching TRBD2. J was trimmed by 0 bases and V by 6 bases; bases with no gene match: 11. CDR1 is LNHDA and CDR2 is SQIVND in the germline V gene (reference sequence). The CDR3 consists of 19 residues. Here the CDR3 reads CASRTTGLAGRSSYNEQFF. The CDR3 coding sequence is TGTGCCAGTAGAACGACGGGACTAGCGGGGAGGAGCTCCTACAATGAGCAGTTCTTC.

This clone was counted once. CDR3 region: CASSFTGASEAFF. The CDR3 bases are TGTGCCAGCAGTTTTACAGGGGCGAGTGAAGCTTTCTTT. The V call is TRBV27, the J call TRBJ1-1, with TRBD1 identical over 7 bases. V lost 3 bases to trimming and J lost 7 bases; unmatched junction nucleotides: 5. Germline CDR1 is MNHEY and CDR2 is SMNVEV (reference sequence). The CDR3 is 13 residues long.

V usage is TRBV5-8 and J usage is TRBJ2-2; D gene unclear. Germline V gives CDR1 SGHTS, CDR2 YDEGEE. This CDR3 spans 15 amino acids. Trimming stripped 2 bases from V and 4 bases from J, with 12 bases between. CDR3 protein: CASSFSLVGTGELFF. In DNA, the CDR3 is TGTGCCAGCAGCTTTAGTCTAGTCGGCACCGGGGAGCTGTTTTTT.

The genes are TRBV5-1 and TRBJ1-1, with D possibly being TRBD1 (5 bases). The V and J ends lost 0 bases and 1 base respectively, with 7 bases between them. The germline CDR1 and CDR2 sequences are SGHRS and YFSETQ. The CDR3 spans 14 residues. DNA for the CDR3: TGCGCCAGCAGCTTGGTAACAGGGAACACTGAAGCTTTCTTT. This sequence encodes CASSLVTGNTEAFF.

The V and J genes are TRBV5-1 and TRBJ1-5; TRBD1 is a possible D gene (5 bases). The length of the CDR3 is 15 residues. Germline V gene data show CDR1 as SGHRS and CDR2 as YFSETQ. Between the trimmed V and J ends, which lost 3 bases and 4 bases, there was a span of 14 bases. The CDR3 protein is CASSWSGTKNQPQHF. CDR3 in DNA: TGCGCCAGCAGCTGGTCCGGGACTAAAAATCAGCCCCAGCATTTT.

This sequence joins TRBV6-1 and TRBJ2-7; D gene unclear. V dropped 0 bases and J dropped 4 bases, with 10 bases sitting between them. Germline V gene lookup returns CDR1 MNHNS and CDR2 SASEGT. The CDR3 contains 14 residues. The CDR3 nucleotides read TGTGCCAGCAGTGAAGCGCTTCGGGTATACGAGCAGTACTTC. As protein: CASSEALRVYEQYF.